This T cell receptor (beta chain) appears in the sequencing data of a study of cytomegalovirus exposure and HLA in healthy donors. PCR was performed using 60 Vbeta and 13 Jbeta primers. Sequencing was performed with immunoSEQ multiplex PCR; in TCRdb, only in-frame clones are kept and a portion is missing. The sample lists approximately 110,000 clones; 65% to 90% were seen once. Turning to this clone: Its target is unknown.

Study observations and caveats: It was fewer than 200 TCR beta chains that were listed as cytomegalovirus-associated. In a later analysis, a genetic analysis reported fewer productive-TCR N-insertions in an Asian-associated ancestry cluster than the cohort average. High sensitivity and specificity were reportedly achieved when the classifier diagnosed cytomegalovirus status.

CDR3 length: 19 amino acids. In germline, CDR1 is SGHVS, CDR2 FNYEAQ. The V segment lost 6 bases and the J segment 7 bases; nucleotides outside the gene matches: 22. The study sampled nominally healthy donors, though unrecorded immune exposures were likely. The sequence was obtained from a young man in good health and CMV-seropositive. The sequencing input was PBMCs. This rearrangement joins TRBV7-6 to TRBJ1-5; the match to TRBD1 covers 9 bases. The CDR3 reads CASRKQGFGQGNFVQPQHF. The CDR3 nucleotides read TGTGCCAGCAGGAAGCAGGGCTTCGGACAGGGGAATTTCGTACAGCCCCAGCATTTT.